The table lists the clone carrying this T cell receptor (beta chain) with many counts. Germline-derived CDR1 and CDR2 are SQVTM and ANQGSEA. This CDR3 has 15 amino acids. Losses at the gene ends were 5 bases for V and 1 base for J; bases not matched to a gene: 10. Calling Graves' hyperthyroidism stable meant ophthalmopathy did not progress within 18 months. Newly diagnosed hyperthyroidism, duration under 2 months, in patients aged 18 to 65. This sample is drawn from a study of T cells in Graves' hyperthyroidism and ophthalmopathy. Authors of the study amplified TCR beta CDR3 regions from RNA transcripts. The TCR CDR3 was amplified in a first-round RT-PCR using the HTBI primer set. TCRdb re-called the multiplex PCR reads through MiXCR, storing one row per CDR3 protein. The sample consists of roughly 700,000 distinct CDR3 sequences, around a third of them appearing once.

V usage is TRBV29-1 and J usage is TRBJ2-5, with 7 bases lining up with TRBD2. The sequence derives from a woman aged 35 to 49 with Graves' hyperthyroidism. Input material: blood. The CDR3, as DNA: TGCAGCGTTCAATTGGTAGCGGGTACCCAAGAGACCCAGTACTTC. Translated: CSVQLVAGTQETQYF.